This T cell receptor beta chain was observed in a study of blood T cell repertoires in COVID-19 (TCRdb year 2020). Background on the whole study: Samples covering the acute and convalescent phases of COVID-19 were provided by collaborators in the United States, Italy and Spain. The samples were drawn from two sources: the first 160 participants of the ongoing ImmuneRACE study, and fewer than 1,500 subjects contributed by 6 global collaborators. Where available, HLA class I and class II types were taken from metadata supplied by the sample provider and were not determined by assay-based typing. The repertoires were released in a freely available public database intended as a resource for research on the immune response to SARS-CoV-2. Deeply sampled blood TCRbeta repertoires from subjects exposed to, actively infected with, or recovered from COVID-19 were included in the dataset. The material from the prospective study consisted of cDNA or gDNA derived from T cells, B-cell-depleted T cells, or PBMCs. Sample metadata almost always included a de-identified subject ID, COVID-19 status, age in years and sex. Study-wide conclusions, independent of this receptor: How much clinical and demographic metadata was included differed by source and by participant, and the metadata was provided uncurated.

TCRbeta CDR3 regions were amplified from genomic DNA using the immunoSEQ Assay, a bias-controlled multiplex PCR. The paper's processing steps were these. The number of nucleated cells in each sample was estimated by amplification of reference gene primers within the assay. To quantify the absolute abundance of each unique TCRbeta CDR3 rearrangement, sequence reads were collapsed and filtered. For each sample, productive Simpson clonality was calculated by taking the square root of Simpson's diversity index across productive rearrangements. Not all clones reach the TCRdb copy of this immuneACCESS table, which keeps in-frame sequences only. Checked studies attribute under half of the gap to unresolved V genes and leave the rest unexplained. V, J and clone size reflect that table, while D and trimming were determined from the DNA. The sample table lists 55,000 to 90,000 clones, around 83% of them with a count of one. Of the sample, roughly 3.9% is held by the ten largest clones.

About this clone: The antigen it recognizes is unknown. The record has no base qualities; no much larger clone is one base away.

V is pruned by 0 bases and J by 9 bases, leaving 13 bases of the junction without a gene match. The CDR3 measures 17 amino acids from cysteine to phenylalanine. CDR3 DNA is the only sequence kept; it has 51 bases, read in frame from the first base. Based on the germline V gene (reference sequence), the CDR1 and CDR2 sequences are LGHDT and YNNKEL. Each collaborating institution followed its own protocols to collect whole blood in K2EDTA tubes. For TCRbeta analysis, collaborators shipped samples as frozen whole blood, isolated PBMCs, or DNA extracted from either of those sample types. This clonotype originated in a man aged 70-80 years with active COVID-19. Specimen: peripheral blood. The rearranged segments are TRBV3-1 (or the pseudogene TRBV3-2) and TRBJ2-1, with TRBD1 identical over 8 junction bases. The sequenced DNA is TGTGCCAGCAGCCAAGATTTTATAACAGGGGGGTGGGGTGAGCAGTTCTTC. Translated, it reads CASSQDFITGGWGEQFF.